Sequencing of this TCR beta chain was carried out in a study of T cell responses to AZD1222 COVID-19 vaccine (dated by TCRdb to about 2021). In terms of the full investigation: TCR sequencing was performed for more than 230 trial participants, of whom about 200 were given two doses of AZD1222 and approximately 26 were given two doses of MenACWY control vaccine. Trial participants were enrolled by age into subgroups of 18-55, 56-69 and 70-plus years, and about 150, 27 and 61 TCR-sequenced participants, respectively, were included in these subgroups. The paper's findings and limits, for the study overall: Conclusions about previously exposed vaccinees are limited because only a handful of AZD1222 recipients were SARS-CoV-2 seropositive at baseline. In the small 56-69-year group, the increase in depth fell short of significance, most likely because of low power. After two AZD1222 doses, both the breadth and the depth of spike-specific TCRs were significantly higher than at day 0 and than in MenACWY recipients. The vaccine-associated CD4 TCRs covered the entire spike protein, and the dominant responses fell in regions 160-218 and 743-854. Epitopes outside the regions mutated in the B.1.351 and B.1.1.7 variants were reportedly recognized by nearly half of the unique spike-specific TCRs. Participants were mostly white British and included more females than males, and it was suggested by the authors that clonal diversity may have been underestimated. Because no samples from the day 14 peak response were available, repertoires could be characterized only after the peak T cell response.

V lost 2 bases and J lost 11 bases; the stretch between them is 13 bases long. The CDR3 sequence holds 13 residues, the cysteine and phenylalanine included. The read is trimmed to its CDR3 DNA, 39 bases read in frame from base 1. In regard to this clone: Its antigen remains undetermined. No much larger clone exists at a distance of one base, and base qualities are not known.

The CDR3 regions of human TCRbeta chains were subjected to immunosequencing. The study's own analysis went as follows. TCRs in the repertoires were matched against a reference library of SARS-CoV-2-specific TCRs that had been generated with the MIRA antigen-specificity platform. Breadth was defined as the fraction of unique TCRs that were SARS-CoV-2-associated, and depth was defined as the fraction of total T cells that were SARS-CoV-2-associated. Using the MIRA data, every spike-specific TCR was mapped to the spike region that the TCR reacted to and assigned to either a CD4 or a CD8 class. Log10-transformed breadth and depth values were compared by one-way ANOVA with Sidak's multiple comparisons tests. As stored in TCRdb, this immuneACCESS dataset retains in-frame rearrangements with V and J assigned. A fraction of the clones does not appear; measured against another copy, unresolved V genes explain less than half of the discrepancy, and the remainder lacks a known reason. V and J calls and clone size are as listed in that table; D and trimming were resolved from the DNA. The sample table lists some 49,000 clones, 70% to 90% of them with a count of one. Roughly 1.1% of the sample belongs to the ten largest clones.

The time point label for this specimen denotes: about 28 days (+/-7) after the second vaccine dose. Because spike-specific TCR depth and breadth did not differ between the two schedules, AZD1222 recipients who got a second dose at roughly 4 weeks were pooled with those who got a second dose at roughly 12 weeks. Vaccinee samples came from UK trials COV001 and COV002, including a single-blind randomized controlled phase 2/3 trial of AZD1222 (ChAdOx1 nCoV-19) in healthy adults. Trial participant PBMC samples were collected at day 0 and day 28 after the second dose for TCRbeta chain sequencing. The specimen comprised peripheral blood, sampled 28 days after the second AZD1222 dose. This sequence uses TRBV12-3 or TRBV12-4 and TRBJ1-5, with the D gene call left open. The sequence derives from an adult who received the AZD1222 COVID-19 vaccine. The DNA sequence is given as TGTGCCAGCAGTTTACGTGCCCCCCAGGCCCAGCATTTT. Translated, it reads CASSLRAPQAQHF.